Each of the 11 T cell receptor beta chains below was sequenced from the same sample in a study of OX40 agonist ivuxolimab in advanced cancers. TCRdb's copy holds only in-frame clones and misses some; the assay was immunoSEQ multiplex PCR. The sample contains tens of thousands of clones, roughly 83% of which appear only once. The sample was CD4+ or CD8+ T cells sorted from blood, taken in a trial of the OX40 agonist ivuxolimab. The receptors originated from an adult with an advanced solid tumor such as melanoma, head and neck, liver or kidney cancer.

V gene TRBV6-1 combines with J gene TRBJ1-6; D is perhaps TRBD1 (5 bases). The CDR3 has 15 amino acids. V was trimmed by 1 base and J by 7 bases, leaving 11 bases between them. CDR1 and CDR2 from the germline V gene are MNHNS and SASEGT. The CDR3 here is CASSEDWGGNSPLHF. As DNA, the CDR3 is TGTGCCAGCAGTGAAGATTGGGGGGGAAATTCACCCCTCCACTTT.

The CDR3: CASSLTVENTEAFF. For the CDR3, the DNA is TGTGCCAGCAGTCTGACAGTCGAGAACACTGAAGCTTTCTTT. The rearrangement links TRBV27 to TRBJ1-1, with a possible D match to TRBD1 (5 bases). The CDR3 has 14 residues. Trimming removed 5 bases at V and 1 base at J, with 11 bases between. In germline, CDR1 is MNHEY, CDR2 SMNVEV (reference sequence).

This chain connects TRBV27 to TRBJ1-2, with D possibly TRBD1 on 5 matching bases. Germline V lookup: CDR1 MNHEY, CDR2 SMNVEV (reference sequence). V was shortened by 6 bases and J by 7 bases, with 18 bases between the two germline ends. The CDR3 runs to 14 residues. CDR3: CASSSYGGEGGYTF. The CDR3 DNA is TGTGCCAGCAGCTCGTACGGGGGGGAGGGTGGCTACACCTTC.

The chain joins TRBV27 to TRBJ1-1, with 9 bases matching TRBD1. Germline V CDR1 and CDR2: MNHEY, SMNVEV (reference sequence). This CDR3 contains 16 residues. V gave up 4 bases and J gave up 1 base; unmatched junction bases: 7. The CDR3 here is CASSSDRGDGNTEAFF. The CDR3 DNA reads as TGTGCCAGCAGTTCGGACAGGGGTGACGGGAACACTGAAGCTTTCTTT.

The CDR3 spells CASSHRDTASLHYEQYV. The DNA of the CDR3 is TGTGCCAGCAGCCACAGGGATACAGCATCTCTACACTACGAGCAGTACGTC. The chain carries TRBV11-2 and TRBJ2-7, with D possibly TRBD1 on 6 matching bases. V lost 5 bases and J 3 bases, leaving 23 bases between the germline ends. CDR1 SGHAT and CDR2 FQNNGV come from the germline V gene. The length of the CDR3 is 17 residues.

This chain links TRBV4-1 with TRBJ2-2; D unclear. The length of the CDR3 is 14 residues. Trimming shortened V by 2 bases and J by 5 bases, and 9 bases separated the two germline ends. The V gene's germline CDR1 is MGHRA and CDR2 YSYEKL. CDR3 DNA sequence: TGCGCCAGCAGCCAACTCACCCCGACCGGGGAGCTGTTTTTT. The encoded protein is CASSQLTPTGELFF.

This chain links TRBV7-2 with TRBJ2-7, with a weak D call TRBD2 (6 bases). CDR1 and CDR2 (germline): SGHTA, FQGNSA. The V end lost 1 base, the J end lost 4 bases, and 11 bases lay between the germline ends. The CDR3 loop spans 14 amino acids. The chain's CDR3 is CASSLGSGEYEQYF. CDR3 nucleotides: TGTGCCAGCAGCTTAGGTAGCGGCGAGTACGAGCAGTACTTC.

The rearrangement joins TRBV19 to TRBJ2-1; maybe TRBD2 (6 bases). Germline CDR1 is LNHDA and CDR2 is SQIVND (reference sequence). The CDR3 has 15 amino acids. V lost 4 bases, J lost 4 bases, and 14 bases lay in between. DNA of the CDR3: TGTGCCAGTAGTAGGGGAGTAGCGGCGTACAATGAGCAGTTCTTC. Translating gives CASSRGVAAYNEQFF. Supplemented by reference TRBV19 and TRBJ2-1, the full variable domain reads DGGITQSPKYLFRKEGQNVTLSCEQNLNHDAMYWYRQDPGQGLRLIYYSQIVNDFQKGDIAEGYSVSREKKESFPLTVTSAQKNPTAFYLCASSRGVAAYNEQFFGPGTRLTVL.

This rearrangement joins TRBV7-3 to TRBJ1-6, with a possible D match to TRBD1 (5 bases). V gave up 4 bases and J gave up 4 bases, with 8 bases separating them. Germline V CDR1 and CDR2: SGHTA, FQGTGA. The CDR3 is 14 amino acids. In DNA, the CDR3 is TGTGCCAGCAGCTCGGGACGGTATAATTCACCCCTCCACTTT. Translating gives CASSSGRYNSPLHF.

The CDR3 region has the DNA TGCGCCAGCAGCCAAGTTCAGCAGGCAACTAATGAAAAACTGTTTTTT. Protein sequence: CASSQVQQATNEKLFF. The V call is TRBV4-1, the J call TRBJ1-4; D gene ambiguous. The V end was cut by 1 base, the J end by 0 bases, with 9 bases between. Germline CDR1 and CDR2: MGHRA and YSYEKL. The CDR3 totals 16 residues.

The chain combines TRBV14 with TRBJ1-6; no reliable D call. Trimming removed 2 bases from V and 5 bases from J, with 10 bases in between. This CDR3 is 15 amino acids long. CDR1 and CDR2 from the germline V gene are SGHDN and FVKESK. The CDR3 region is CASSQLLGDNSPLHF. CDR3 coding DNA: TGTGCCAGCAGCCAATTACTTGGGGATAATTCACCCCTCCACTTT.